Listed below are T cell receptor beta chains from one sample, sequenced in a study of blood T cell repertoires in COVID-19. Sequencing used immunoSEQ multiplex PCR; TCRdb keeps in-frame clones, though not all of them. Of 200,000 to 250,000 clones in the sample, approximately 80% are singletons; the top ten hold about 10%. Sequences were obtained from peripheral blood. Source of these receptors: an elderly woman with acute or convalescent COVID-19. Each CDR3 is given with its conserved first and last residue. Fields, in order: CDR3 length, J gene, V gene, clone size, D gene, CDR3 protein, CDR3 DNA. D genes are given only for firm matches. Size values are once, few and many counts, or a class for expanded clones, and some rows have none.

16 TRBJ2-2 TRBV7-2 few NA CASSFSLPGVHGELFF TGTGCCAGCAGCTTCAGTCTTCCAGGGGTTCACGGGGAGCTGTTTTTT
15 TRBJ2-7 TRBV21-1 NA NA CASSKDGDREYEQYF TGTGCCAGCAGCAAAGACGGGGACAGGGAGTACGAGCAGTACTTC
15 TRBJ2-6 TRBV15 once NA CATSRDIAGANVLTF TGTGCCACCAGCAGAGATATCGCTGGGGCCAACGTCCTGACTTTC
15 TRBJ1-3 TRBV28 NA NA CASRSTGSSGNTIYF TGTGCCAGCAGATCTACAGGGAGCTCTGGAAACACCATATATTTT
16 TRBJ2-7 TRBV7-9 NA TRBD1 CASSRRLTGVPLEQYF TGTGCCAGCAGCCGCCGGTTGACAGGGGTACCCCTCGAGCAGTACTTC
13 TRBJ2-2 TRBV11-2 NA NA CASSRRGTGELFF TGTGCCAGCAGTCGCCGAGGGACCGGGGAGCTGTTTTTT
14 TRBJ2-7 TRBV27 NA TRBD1 CASSLGQASYEQYF TGTGCCAGCAGTTTGGGACAGGCGTCCTACGAGCAGTACTTC
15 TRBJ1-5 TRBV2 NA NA CASSGLGGSNQPQHF TGTGCCAGCAGTGGTCTCGGCGGTAGCAATCAGCCCCAGCATTTT
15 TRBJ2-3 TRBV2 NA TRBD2 CASSVLRGGVDTQYF TGTGCCAGCAGTGTTTTGCGGGGGGGCGTGGATACGCAGTATTTT
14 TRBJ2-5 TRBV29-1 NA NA CSVGIQGGGETQYF TGCAGCGTTGGAATACAGGGAGGGGGAGAGACCCAGTACTTC
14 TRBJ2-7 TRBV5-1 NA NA CASSLDYPVDEQYF TGCGCCAGCAGCTTGGACTATCCGGTGGACGAGCAGTACTTC
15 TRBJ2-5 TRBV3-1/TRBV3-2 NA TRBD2 CASSQEASGGGTQYF TGTGCCAGCAGCCAAGAAGCGAGCGGGGGGGGGACCCAGTACTTC
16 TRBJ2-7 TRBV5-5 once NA CASSPNPSSGQYEQYF TGTGCCAGCAGCCCGAACCCTTCAAGCGGACAGTACGAGCAGTACTTC
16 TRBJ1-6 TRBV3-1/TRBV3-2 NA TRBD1 CASSAGPGGYNSPLHF TGTGCCAGCAGCGCGGGCCCAGGGGGCTATAATTCACCCCTCCACTTT
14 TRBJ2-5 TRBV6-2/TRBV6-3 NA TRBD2 CASSQGLEQETQYF TGTGCCAGCAGTCAAGGACTAGAACAAGAGACCCAGTACTTC
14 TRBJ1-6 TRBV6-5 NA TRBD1 CASRGDRENSPLHF TGTGCCAGCAGGGGTGACAGGGAGAATTCACCCCTCCACTTT
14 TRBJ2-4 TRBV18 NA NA CASSPSGAKNIQYF TGTGCCAGCTCACCTAGTGGAGCCAAAAACATTCAGTACTTC
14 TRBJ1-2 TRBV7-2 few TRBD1 CASSYSDRVKGYTF TGTGCCAGCAGCTACTCGGACAGGGTTAAGGGCTACACCTTC
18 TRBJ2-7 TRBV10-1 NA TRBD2 CASSEPSGRAGVFYEQYF TGCGCCAGCAGTGAACCTAGCGGGAGGGCCGGAGTCTTTTACGAGCAGTACTTC
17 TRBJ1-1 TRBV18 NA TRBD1 CASSPTTGGIGNTEAFF TGTGCCAGCTCACCAACTACAGGGGGCATAGGGAACACTGAAGCTTTCTTT
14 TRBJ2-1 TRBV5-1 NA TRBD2 CASTRIAGGNEQFF TGCGCCAGCACCCGGATAGCGGGAGGTAATGAGCAGTTCTTC
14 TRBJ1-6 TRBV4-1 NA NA CASSPQVGNSPLHF TGCGCCAGCAGCCCACAGGTTGGTAATTCACCCCTCCACTTT
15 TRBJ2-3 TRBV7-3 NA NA CASSLGGSRTDTQYF TGTGCCAGCAGCTTAGGGGGGAGTAGAACAGATACGCAGTATTTT
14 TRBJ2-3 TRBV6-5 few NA CASSRLEPTDTQYF TGTGCCAGCAGTAGACTCGAACCCACAGATACGCAGTATTTT
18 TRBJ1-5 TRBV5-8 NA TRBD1 CASSGGTGERMSNQPQHF TGTGCCAGCAGCGGCGGGACAGGGGAAAGGATGAGCAATCAGCCCCAGCATTTT
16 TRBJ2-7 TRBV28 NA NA CASSYRLAAESYEQYF TGTGCCAGCAGCTACCGACTCGCGGCGGAGTCCTACGAGCAGTACTTC
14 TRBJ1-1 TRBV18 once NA CASSPVTGGEEAFF TGTGCCAGCTCACCAGTGACAGGCGGCGAGGAAGCTTTCTTT
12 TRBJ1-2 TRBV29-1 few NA CSVVRQGGGYTF TGCAGCGTTGTCCGCCAGGGAGGTGGCTACACCTTC